The clone carrying this T cell receptor (beta chain) came up many times. Its antigen is not known. This CDR3 comprises 14 residues. Germline V gives CDR1 SGHRS, CDR2 YFSETQ. V was shortened by 0 bases and J by 4 bases, with 8 bases between the two germline ends. The data were taken from a study of CD8 T cells in ankylosing spondylitis. The study, taken as a whole, reports: Disease-linked clones had a CD8+ phenotype and relatively low frequency in peripheral blood. The study identified a TCR beta motif of about eight highly homologous variants that appeared characteristic of ankylosing spondylitis blood. Reactive arthritis synovial fluid and blood were previously reported to contain some motif variants.

5'-RACE, quantitative and with molecular barcodes, yielded the TCR beta libraries. One entry per CDR3 protein results from TCRdb running MiXCR on the 5' RACE reads. Here the sample spans around 890,000 distinct CDR3 sequences, 12% being singletons. Sequenced input: blood, either unsorted or a sorted T cell fraction (not recorded which). The receptor comes from a male donor with ankylosing spondylitis. The chain has TRBV5-1 and TRBJ2-1, with D unclear. For the CDR3, the DNA is TGCGCCAGCAGCTTGGCACCCCGTTACAATGAGCAGTTCTTC. Its protein is CASSLAPRYNEQFF.